A single sample gave rise to the 28 T cell receptor beta chains below, sequenced in a study of blood T cell repertoires in COVID-19. TCRdb's copy holds only in-frame clones and misses some; the assay was immunoSEQ multiplex PCR. Among 130,000 to 150,000 clones listed, 80% to 90% were seen once. Material for sequencing was PBMCs or T cells enriched from blood (not recorded which). These receptors were obtained from a man in his sixties who had recovered from COVID-19.

V usage is TRBV5-6 and J usage is TRBJ2-1; D remains ambiguous. CDR1 and CDR2 from the germline V gene are SGHDT and YYEEEE. CDR3 length equals 15 residues. Trimming took off 6 bases at V and 0 bases at J, with 13 bases between the two ends. For the CDR3, the DNA is TGTGCCAGCACCTATTCAACGAGCTCCTACAATGAGCAGTTCTTC. Amino acids: CASTYSTSSYNEQFF.

The sample holds a few counts of this clone. The CDR3 DNA is TGTGCCAGCAGTACAGGGGGCCGTGGAAACACCATATATTTT. Translated, it gives CASSTGGRGNTIYF. The chain joins TRBV9 to TRBJ1-3, with 9 bases that match TRBD1. J gave up 3 bases and V 5 bases, and 3 bases lay outside the gene matches. This CDR3 is 14 amino acids long. Germline V gene sequence: CDR1 SGDLS, CDR2 YYNGEE.

The V call is TRBV20-1, the J call TRBJ2-3; 9 bases are a match to TRBD2. The CDR3 consists of 14 residues. Trimming at V came to 3 bases and at J to 4 bases, leaving 5 bases not matched to a gene. Germline CDR1 and CDR2: DFQATT and SNEGSKA (reference sequence). DNA for the CDR3: TGCAGTGCTAGTATTCTAGCGGGACCAGATACGCAGTATTTT. Encoded protein: CSASILAGPDTQYF.

This clone was seen once. The rearrangement joins TRBV19 to TRBJ2-3; 9 nucleotides agree with TRBD2. Trimming removed 2 bases from V and 1 base from J; junction bases left unmatched: 1. Germline V lookup: CDR1 LNHDA, CDR2 SQIVND (reference sequence). The CDR3 runs to 15 residues. The CDR3 sequence is CASSIQREGTDTQYF. The CDR3 region has the DNA TGTGCCAGTAGTATACAGCGGGAGGGCACAGATACGCAGTATTTT.

The V gene is TRBV3-1 (or the pseudogene TRBV3-2), the J gene TRBJ1-2, with a tentative D call TRBD1 (5 bases). V shed 4 bases and J shed 8 bases, with 14 bases lying between them. Germline values: CDR1 LGHDT, CDR2 YNNKEL (reference sequence). The CDR3 has 13 amino acids. CDR3 sequence: CASSPPGLGGYTF. The CDR3 coding sequence is TGTGCCAGCAGCCCACCGGGACTTGGAGGCTACACCTTC.

This chain connects TRBV5-1 to TRBJ1-4; D might be TRBD1 (6 bases). The CDR3 is 14 residues long. The ends were cut back, 8 bases at V and 8 bases at J, with 19 bases in the middle. Germline values: CDR1 SGHRS, CDR2 YFSETQ. CDR3 coding DNA: TGCGCCAGTAGCCCAGGGCACACAGGGGAAAAACTGTTTTTT. This sequence encodes CASSPGHTGEKLFF.

This sequence joins TRBV7-2 and TRBJ1-2; D gene ambiguous. The germline CDR1 and CDR2 sequences are SGHTA and FQGNSA. The CDR3 totals 16 residues. Trimming pared 5 bases from V and 5 bases from J, leaving 21 bases between. The CDR3 reads CASSIGVGRQKYGYTF. Written as DNA, the CDR3 is TGTGCCAGCAGCATAGGAGTTGGCAGGCAAAAATATGGCTACACCTTC.

This chain joins TRBV16 and TRBJ2-1, with D possibly matching TRBD1 (5 bases). V was trimmed by 2 bases and J by 1 base, leaving 9 bases between them. There are 15 residues in the CDR3. CDR1 KGHSY and CDR2 FQNENV come from the germline V gene. The CDR3 region has the DNA TGTGCCAGCAGCCAAAGGACAATTTCCTACAATGAGCAGTTCTTC. Its translation: CASSQRTISYNEQFF.

The chain employs TRBV6-1 and TRBJ2-5; a possible D gene is TRBD1 (5 bases). CDR3 length: 14 amino acids. From germline, CDR1 is MNHNS and CDR2 SASEGT. The germline V and J ends were trimmed by 6 bases and 5 bases, with 16 bases remaining between them. CDR3 coding DNA: TGTGCCAGCAGACCCGGTTGGGGCCAGGAGACCCAGTACTTC. The encoded protein is CASRPGWGQETQYF.

V and J are TRBV6-5 and TRBJ1-5; the D gene is possibly TRBD1 (5 bases). CDR1 is MNHEY, CDR2 SVGAGI, per germline. The CDR3 extends over 15 amino acids. The V end lost 6 bases, the J end lost 1 base, and 13 bases lay between the germline ends. CDR3 region: CASSPRATSNQPQHF. The CDR3 DNA reads as TGTGCCAGCAGCCCCAGGGCAACAAGCAATCAGCCCCAGCATTTT.

The rearrangement joins TRBV10-3 to TRBJ2-1; 7 bases are shared with TRBD1. From germline, CDR1 is ENHRY and CDR2 SYGVKD. The CDR3 runs to 15 residues. J lost 7 bases, V lost 10 bases, and 16 bases had no gene match. CDR3: CATRKDREWENEQFF. CDR3 sequence (DNA): TGTGCCACGCGGAAAGACAGGGAGTGGGAGAATGAGCAGTTCTTC.

This chain links TRBV3-1 (or the pseudogene TRBV3-2) with TRBJ1-3; D gene uncertain. The CDR3 covers 14 residues. Germline assignment: CDR1 LGHDT and CDR2 YNNKEL (reference sequence). Trimming removed 2 bases from V and 0 bases from J, with 5 bases in between. CDR3 amino acids: CASSQLSSGNTIYF. The CDR3 DNA reads as TGTGCCAGCAGCCAACTGAGCTCTGGAAACACCATATATTTT.

The chain employs TRBV7-2 and TRBJ1-1, with D unresolved. V dropped 2 bases and J dropped 5 bases, with 6 bases sitting between them. The CDR3 spans 12 residues. Germline V CDR1 and CDR2: SGHTA, FQGNSA. The CDR3 is CASSLRRTEAFF. The CDR3 DNA reads TGTGCCAGCAGCTTAAGGAGGACTGAAGCTTTCTTT.

J is TRBJ1-4 and V is TRBV15; D is possibly TRBD1 (6 bases). The CDR3 runs to 15 residues. V was pared by 4 bases and J by 3 bases, with 12 bases between. Germline V gene lookup returns CDR1 LNHNV and CDR2 YYDKDF (reference sequence). The CDR3 loop is CATSKDRLPNEKLFF. The CDR3 DNA reads as TGTGCCACCAGCAAAGACAGGTTACCTAATGAAAAACTGTTTTTT.

The genes are TRBV29-1 and TRBJ2-5; D ambiguous. This CDR3 comprises 12 residues. Per the germline V gene, CDR1 is SQVTM and CDR2 is ANQGSEA. V gave up 5 bases and J gave up 0 bases, with 7 bases separating them. CDR3 sequence reads: CSVIVYQETQYF. CDR3 sequence (DNA): TGCAGCGTTATCGTGTACCAAGAGACCCAGTACTTC.

V and J are TRBV27 and TRBJ1-4; no clear D. Germline V lookup: CDR1 MNHEY, CDR2 SMNVEV (reference sequence). V was trimmed by 3 bases and J by 7 bases, leaving 9 bases between them. The CDR3 runs to 13 residues. The CDR3 DNA sequence: TGTGCCAGCAGTTTCTATCGGGGTGAAAAACTGTTTTTT. Protein sequence: CASSFYRGEKLFF.

The chain links TRBV28 to TRBJ1-2, with 7 bases matching TRBD1. Germline V lookup: CDR1 MDHEN, CDR2 SYDVKM. The CDR3 covers 13 residues. V trimming: 10 bases; J trimming: 2 bases; junction bases outside the gene matches: 7. CDR3 nucleotides: TGTGCCACTCGGGACAGCCCAAACTATGGCTACACCTTC. Amino acid sequence: CATRDSPNYGYTF.

The chain recombines TRBV5-1 with TRBJ1-5; 9 nucleotides match TRBD1. J was trimmed by 3 bases and V by 2 bases; bases with no gene match: 9. CDR3 size: 17 residues. CDR1 and CDR2 (germline): SGHRS, YFSETQ. The CDR3 protein is CASSFTPTGGLNQPQHF. As DNA, the CDR3 is TGCGCCAGCAGCTTCACACCGACAGGGGGTCTCAATCAGCCCCAGCATTTT.

V is TRBV10-3 and J is TRBJ1-5; D gene uncertain. Germline V gene data show CDR1 as ENHRY and CDR2 as SYGVKD. The CDR3 length is 11 residues. V was trimmed by 2 bases and J by 9 bases, leaving 5 bases between them. The CDR3 DNA sequence: TGTGCCATCAGTGAGGAGGGGCCCCAGCATTTT. Its protein is CAISEEGPQHF.

The CDR3 sequence: CASNEQGRSEAFF. The CDR3, as DNA: TGTGCCAGCAACGAACAGGGTAGATCTGAAGCTTTCTTT. The chain is built from TRBV5-8 and TRBJ1-1, with D tentatively TRBD1 (6 bases). Trimming removed 6 bases at V and 6 bases at J, with 15 bases between. The CDR3 has 13 amino acids. Per the germline V gene, CDR1 is SGHTS and CDR2 is YDEGEE. Full variable domain (rest looked up from reference TRBV5-8 and TRBJ1-1): EAGVTQSPTHLIKTRGQQATLRCSPISGHTSVYWYQQALGLGLQFLLWYDEGEERNRGNFPPRFSGRQFPNYSSELNVNALELEDSALYLCASNEQGRSEAFFGQGTRLTVV.

V is TRBV10-3 and J is TRBJ2-2, with 8 bases aligning to TRBD2. The V gene end was trimmed by 10 bases and the J gene end by 0 bases; junction bases not matched to a gene: 7. The CDR3 spans 15 residues. The V gene's germline CDR1 is ENHRY and CDR2 SYGVKD. The CDR3 bases are TGTGCCACGAAGCCGGGACTAGCGAACACCGGGGAGCTGTTTTTT. Protein: CATKPGLANTGELFF.

The chain links TRBV29-1 to TRBJ2-5; 14 bases agree with TRBD2. CDR1 and CDR2 from the germline V gene are SQVTM and ANQGSEA. This CDR3 is 19 amino acids long. V shed 7 bases, J shed 0 bases, and the junction held 16 bases outside the gene matches. The CDR3 loop is CSGMDGRTSGRTDQETQYF. In nucleotides, the CDR3 is TGCAGCGGGATGGACGGTCGGACTAGCGGGAGGACCGACCAAGAGACCCAGTACTTC. Using reference TRBV29-1 and TRBJ2-5 for the parts outside the CDR3, the full variable domain is SAVISQKPSRDICQRGTSLTIQCQVDSQVTMMFWYRQQPGQSLTLIATANQGSEATYESGFVIDKFPISRPNLTFSTLTVSNMSPEDSSIYLCSGMDGRTSGRTDQETQYFGPGTRLLVL.

The CDR3 bases are TGTGCCACCAGGGAGAGGCCGGGAAGCTACGAGCAGTACTTC. It translates to CATRERPGSYEQYF. The J gene is TRBJ2-7, the V gene TRBV2; D possibly matches TRBD1 or TRBD2 (5 bases each). V lost 10 bases and J lost 3, with 19 bases in between. CDR1 is SNHLY and CDR2 is FYNNEI in the germline V gene. The CDR3 length is 14 residues. Filled out from reference TRBV2 and TRBJ2-7, the complete variable domain reads EPEVTQTPSHQVTQMGQEVILRCVPISNHLYFYWYRQILGQKVEFLVSFYNNEISEKSEIFDDQFSVERPDGSNFTLKIRSTKLEDSAMYFCATRERPGSYEQYFGPGTRLTVT.

V is TRBV2 and J is TRBJ2-2; 7 bases line up with TRBD2. Per the germline V gene, CDR1 is SNHLY and CDR2 is FYNNEI. J lost 0 bases, V lost 11 bases, and 9 bases had no gene match. This CDR3 spans 15 amino acids. The CDR3 here is CAGRGVSANTGELFF. Here the CDR3 DNA reads TGTGCCGGACGGGGGGTCTCCGCGAACACCGGGGAGCTGTTTTTT.

The count of this clone is one. The rearrangement joins TRBV29-1 to TRBJ2-7, with TRBD1 as a possible D gene (6 bases). V was shortened by 2 bases and J by 6 bases, with 17 bases between the two germline ends. The germline V gene encodes CDR1 SQVTM and CDR2 ANQGSEA. The CDR3 length is 14 residues. The CDR3 nucleotides are TGCAGCGTTGAAAACCCACAGGGAGTATCCGAGCAGTACTTC. Its protein is CSVENPQGVSEQYF.

The rearrangement joins TRBV28 to TRBJ2-7, with TRBD2 identical over 7 bases. CDR3 size: 13 residues. V gave up 7 bases and J gave up 2 bases; unmatched junction bases: 5. In germline, CDR1 is MDHEN, CDR2 SYDVKM. The CDR3 is CASMAGVAYEQYF. The CDR3 DNA reads TGTGCCAGCATGGCGGGGGTGGCCTACGAGCAGTACTTC.

This chain joins TRBV24-1 and TRBJ1-2; 7 nucleotides line up with TRBD1. V shed 7 bases and J 0 bases; nucleotides not matched to a gene: 4. This CDR3 spans 14 amino acids. Germline CDR1 reads KGHDR; CDR2 reads SFDVKD. The DNA of the CDR3 is TGTGCCACCAGAGACAGGGAAGCTAACTATGGCTACACCTTC. It yields the protein CATRDREANYGYTF.

This sequence joins TRBV7-8 and TRBJ1-6; no clear D gene. The V end was cut by 0 bases, the J end by 9 bases, with 6 bases between. Germline V gives CDR1 SGHVS, CDR2 FQNEAQ. This CDR3 spans 13 amino acids. The CDR3, as DNA: TGTGCCAGCAGCTTAGCAGGCGGTTCACCCCTCCACTTT. Translation: CASSLAGGSPLHF.